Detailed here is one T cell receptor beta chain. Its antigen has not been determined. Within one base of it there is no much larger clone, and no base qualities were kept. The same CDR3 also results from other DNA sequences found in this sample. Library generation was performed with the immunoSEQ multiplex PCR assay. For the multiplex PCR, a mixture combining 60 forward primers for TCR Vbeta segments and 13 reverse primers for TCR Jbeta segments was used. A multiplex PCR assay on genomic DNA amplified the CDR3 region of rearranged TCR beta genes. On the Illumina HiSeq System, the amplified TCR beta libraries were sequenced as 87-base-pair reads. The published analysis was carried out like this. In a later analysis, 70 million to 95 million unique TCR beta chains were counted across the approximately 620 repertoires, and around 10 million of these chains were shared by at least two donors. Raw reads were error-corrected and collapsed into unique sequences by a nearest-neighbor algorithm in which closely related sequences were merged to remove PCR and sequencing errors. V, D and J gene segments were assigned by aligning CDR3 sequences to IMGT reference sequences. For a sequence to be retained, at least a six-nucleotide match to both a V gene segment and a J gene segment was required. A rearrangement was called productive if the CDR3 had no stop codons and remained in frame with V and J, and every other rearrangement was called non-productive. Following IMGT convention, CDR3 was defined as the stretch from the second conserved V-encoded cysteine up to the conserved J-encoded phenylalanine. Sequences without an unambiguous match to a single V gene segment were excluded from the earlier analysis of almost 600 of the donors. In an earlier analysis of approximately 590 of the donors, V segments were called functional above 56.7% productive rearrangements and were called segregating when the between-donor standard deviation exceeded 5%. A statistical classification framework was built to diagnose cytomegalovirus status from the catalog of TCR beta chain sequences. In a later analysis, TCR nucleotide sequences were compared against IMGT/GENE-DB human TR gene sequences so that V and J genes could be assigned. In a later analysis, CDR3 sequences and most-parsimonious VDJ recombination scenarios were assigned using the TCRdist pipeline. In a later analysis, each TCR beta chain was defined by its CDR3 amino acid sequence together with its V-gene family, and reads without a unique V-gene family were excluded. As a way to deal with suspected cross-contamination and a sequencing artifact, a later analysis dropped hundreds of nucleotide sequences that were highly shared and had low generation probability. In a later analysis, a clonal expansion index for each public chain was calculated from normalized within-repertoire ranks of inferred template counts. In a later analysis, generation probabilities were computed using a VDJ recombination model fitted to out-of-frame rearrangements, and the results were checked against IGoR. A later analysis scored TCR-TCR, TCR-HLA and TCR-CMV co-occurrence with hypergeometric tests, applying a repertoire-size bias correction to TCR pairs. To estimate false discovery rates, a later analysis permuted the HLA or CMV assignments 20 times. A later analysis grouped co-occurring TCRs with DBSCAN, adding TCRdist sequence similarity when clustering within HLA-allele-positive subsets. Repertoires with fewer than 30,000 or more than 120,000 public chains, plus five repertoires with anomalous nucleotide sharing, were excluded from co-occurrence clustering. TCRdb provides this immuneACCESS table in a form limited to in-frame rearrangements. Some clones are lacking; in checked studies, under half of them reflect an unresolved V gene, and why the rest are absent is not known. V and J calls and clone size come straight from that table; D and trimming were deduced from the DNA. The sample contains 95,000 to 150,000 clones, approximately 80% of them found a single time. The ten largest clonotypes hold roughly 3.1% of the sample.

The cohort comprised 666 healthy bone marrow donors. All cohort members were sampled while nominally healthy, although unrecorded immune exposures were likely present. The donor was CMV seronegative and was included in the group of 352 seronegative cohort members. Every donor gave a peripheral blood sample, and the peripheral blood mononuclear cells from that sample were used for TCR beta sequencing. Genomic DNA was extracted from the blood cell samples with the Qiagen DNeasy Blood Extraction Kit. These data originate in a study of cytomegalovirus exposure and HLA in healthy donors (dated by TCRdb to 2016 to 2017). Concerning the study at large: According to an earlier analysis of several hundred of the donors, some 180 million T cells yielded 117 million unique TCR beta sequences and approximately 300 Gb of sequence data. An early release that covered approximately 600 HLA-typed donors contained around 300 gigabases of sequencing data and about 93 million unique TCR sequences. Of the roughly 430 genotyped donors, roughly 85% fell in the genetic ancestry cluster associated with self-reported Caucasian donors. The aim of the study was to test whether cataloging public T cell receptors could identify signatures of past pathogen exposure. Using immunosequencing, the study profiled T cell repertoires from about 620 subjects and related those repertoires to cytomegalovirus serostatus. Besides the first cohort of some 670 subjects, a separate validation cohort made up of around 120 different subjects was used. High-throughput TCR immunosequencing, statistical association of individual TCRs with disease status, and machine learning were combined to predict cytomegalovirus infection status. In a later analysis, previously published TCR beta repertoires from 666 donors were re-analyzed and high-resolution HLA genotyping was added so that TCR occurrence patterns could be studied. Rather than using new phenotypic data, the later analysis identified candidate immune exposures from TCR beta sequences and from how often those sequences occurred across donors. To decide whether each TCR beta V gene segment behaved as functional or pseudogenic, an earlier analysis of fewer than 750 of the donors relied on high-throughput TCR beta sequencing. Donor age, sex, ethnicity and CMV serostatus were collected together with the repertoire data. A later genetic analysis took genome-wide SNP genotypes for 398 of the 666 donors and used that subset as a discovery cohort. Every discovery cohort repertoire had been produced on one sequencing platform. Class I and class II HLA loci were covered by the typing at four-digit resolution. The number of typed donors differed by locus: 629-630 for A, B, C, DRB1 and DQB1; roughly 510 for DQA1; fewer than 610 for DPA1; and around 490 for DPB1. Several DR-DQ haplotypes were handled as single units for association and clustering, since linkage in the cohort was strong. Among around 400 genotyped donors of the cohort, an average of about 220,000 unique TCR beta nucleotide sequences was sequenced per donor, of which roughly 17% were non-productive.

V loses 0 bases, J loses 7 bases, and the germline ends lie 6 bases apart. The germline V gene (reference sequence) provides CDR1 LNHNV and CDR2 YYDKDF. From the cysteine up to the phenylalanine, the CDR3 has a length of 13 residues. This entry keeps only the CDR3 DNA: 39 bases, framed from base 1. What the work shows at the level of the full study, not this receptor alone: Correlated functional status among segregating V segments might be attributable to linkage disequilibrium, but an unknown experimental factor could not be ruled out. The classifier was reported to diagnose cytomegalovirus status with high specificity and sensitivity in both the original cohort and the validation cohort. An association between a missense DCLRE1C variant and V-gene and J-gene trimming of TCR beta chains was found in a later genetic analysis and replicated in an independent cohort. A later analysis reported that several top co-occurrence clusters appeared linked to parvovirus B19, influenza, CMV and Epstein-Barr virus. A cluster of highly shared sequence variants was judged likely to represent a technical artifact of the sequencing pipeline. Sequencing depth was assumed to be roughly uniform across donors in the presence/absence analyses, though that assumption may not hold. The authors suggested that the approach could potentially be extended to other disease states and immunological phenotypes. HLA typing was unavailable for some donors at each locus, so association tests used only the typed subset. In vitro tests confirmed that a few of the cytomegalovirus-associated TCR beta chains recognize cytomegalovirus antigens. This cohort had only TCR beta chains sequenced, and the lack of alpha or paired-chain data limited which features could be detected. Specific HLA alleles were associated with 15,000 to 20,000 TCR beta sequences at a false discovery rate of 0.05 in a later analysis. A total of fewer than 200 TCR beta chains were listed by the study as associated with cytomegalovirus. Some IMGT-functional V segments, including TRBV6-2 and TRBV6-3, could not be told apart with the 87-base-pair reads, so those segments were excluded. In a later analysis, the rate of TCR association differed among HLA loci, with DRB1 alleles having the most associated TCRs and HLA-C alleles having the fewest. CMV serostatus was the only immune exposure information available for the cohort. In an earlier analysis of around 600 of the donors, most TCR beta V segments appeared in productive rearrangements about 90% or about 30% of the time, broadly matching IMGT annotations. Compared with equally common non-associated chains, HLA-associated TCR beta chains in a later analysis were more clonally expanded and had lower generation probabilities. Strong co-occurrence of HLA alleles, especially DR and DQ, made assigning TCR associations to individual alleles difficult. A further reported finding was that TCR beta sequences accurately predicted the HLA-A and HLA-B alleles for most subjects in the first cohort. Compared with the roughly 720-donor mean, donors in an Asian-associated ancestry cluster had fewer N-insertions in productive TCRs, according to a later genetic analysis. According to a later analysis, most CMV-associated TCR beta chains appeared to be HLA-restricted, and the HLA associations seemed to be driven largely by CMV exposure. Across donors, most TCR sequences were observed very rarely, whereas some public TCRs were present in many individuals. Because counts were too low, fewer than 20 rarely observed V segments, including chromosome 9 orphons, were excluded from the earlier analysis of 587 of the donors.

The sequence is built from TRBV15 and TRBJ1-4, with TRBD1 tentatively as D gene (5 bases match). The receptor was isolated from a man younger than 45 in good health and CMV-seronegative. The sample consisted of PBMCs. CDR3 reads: CATSRDQGEKLFF. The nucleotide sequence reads TGTGCCACCAGCAGAGATCAGGGTGAAAAACTGTTTTTT.